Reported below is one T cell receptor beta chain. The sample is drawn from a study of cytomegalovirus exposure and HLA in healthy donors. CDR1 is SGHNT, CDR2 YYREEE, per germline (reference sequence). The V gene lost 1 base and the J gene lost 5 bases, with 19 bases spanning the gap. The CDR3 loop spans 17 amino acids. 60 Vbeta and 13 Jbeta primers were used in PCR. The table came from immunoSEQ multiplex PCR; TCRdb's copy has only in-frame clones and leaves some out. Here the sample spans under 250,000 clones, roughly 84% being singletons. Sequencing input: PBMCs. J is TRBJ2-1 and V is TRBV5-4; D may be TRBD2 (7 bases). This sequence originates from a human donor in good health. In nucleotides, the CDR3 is TGTGCCAGCAGCTTGCCGGCGGAAGGGGGGGAGAACAATGAGCAGTTCTTC. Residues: CASSLPAEGGENNEQFF.